These 4 T cell receptor beta chains were sequenced from one sample in a study of response to subunit inactivated influenza vaccine. TCRdb fed the RT-PCR reads into MiXCR, producing one record per CDR3 protein. The repertoire consists of about 780,000 distinct CDR3 sequences, with about a fifth occurring once and the leading ten covering about a tenth. Here the sequenced sample was PBMCs from blood, taken more than 4 days after vaccination. Source of these receptors: a man between 45 and 60 years old who received an inactivated influenza vaccine.

This clonotype was picked up a small number of times. The chain couples TRBV29-1 to TRBJ2-7; 9 bases fit TRBD2. V lost 2 bases to trimming and J lost 0 bases; unmatched junction nucleotides: 8. The V gene's germline CDR1 is SQVTM and CDR2 ANQGSEA. The CDR3 is 16 residues long. CDR3 protein: CSVELRSSGNSYEQYF. DNA of the CDR3: TGCAGCGTTGAACTTCGATCTAGCGGGAACTCCTACGAGCAGTACTTC.

This chain joins TRBV15 and TRBJ2-5, with 8 bases fitting TRBD2. V dropped 0 bases and J dropped 6; count of bases not matched to a gene: 6. There are 15 residues in the CDR3. CDR1 is LNHNV and CDR2 is YYDKDF in the germline V gene (reference sequence). CDR3 region: CATSRDRTSIQTQYF. Written as DNA, the CDR3 is TGTGCCACCAGCAGAGATCGGACTAGCATACAGACCCAGTACTTC. The full variable domain, rest sourced from reference TRBV15 and TRBJ2-5, is DAMVIQNPRYQVTQFGKPVTLSCSQTLNHNVMYWYQQKSSQAPKLLFHYYDKDFNNEADTPDNFQSRRPNTSFCFLDIRSPGLGDTAMYLCATSRDRTSIQTQYFGPGTRLLVL.

This clonotype has only a few counts. The genes are TRBV4-2 and TRBJ2-1, with D possibly matching TRBD1 (5 bases). The V gene's germline CDR1 is LGHNA and CDR2 YNFKEQ. Trimming left V 2 bases short and J 5 bases short, with 7 bases between. The CDR3 is 13 residues long. In nucleotides, the CDR3 is TGTGCCAGCAGCCAACCGACAGACAATGAGCAGTTCTTC. Residues: CASSQPTDNEQFF.

This clonotype was picked up a small number of times. The chain couples TRBV20-1 to TRBJ1-2; D may be TRBD1 (5 bases). V was trimmed by 1 base and J by 4 bases, leaving 10 bases between them. CDR3 length: 13 residues. Per the germline V gene, CDR1 is DFQATT and CDR2 is SNEGSKA (reference sequence). The CDR3 protein is CSARVREGYGYTF. The CDR3 nucleotides read TGCAGTGCTAGAGTCAGGGAGGGCTATGGCTACACCTTC.